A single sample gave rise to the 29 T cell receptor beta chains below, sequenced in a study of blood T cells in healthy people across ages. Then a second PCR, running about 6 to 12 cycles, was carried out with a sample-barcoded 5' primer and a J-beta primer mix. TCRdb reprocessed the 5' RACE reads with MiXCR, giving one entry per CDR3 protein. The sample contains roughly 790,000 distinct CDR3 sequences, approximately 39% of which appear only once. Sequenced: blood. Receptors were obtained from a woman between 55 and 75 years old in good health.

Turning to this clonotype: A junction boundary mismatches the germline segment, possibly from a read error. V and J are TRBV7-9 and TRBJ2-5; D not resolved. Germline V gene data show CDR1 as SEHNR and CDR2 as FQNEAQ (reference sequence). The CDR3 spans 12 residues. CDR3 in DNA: TGTGCCAGCAGCTCGACCTTAGAGGCCCAGTACTTC. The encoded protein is CASSSTLEAQYF. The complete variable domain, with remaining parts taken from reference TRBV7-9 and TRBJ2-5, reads DTGVSQNPRHKITKRGQNVTFRCDPISEHNRLYWYRQTLGQGPEFLTYFQNEAQLEKSRLLSDRFSAERPKGSFSTLEIQRTEQGDSAMYLCASSSTLEAQYFGPGTRLLVL.

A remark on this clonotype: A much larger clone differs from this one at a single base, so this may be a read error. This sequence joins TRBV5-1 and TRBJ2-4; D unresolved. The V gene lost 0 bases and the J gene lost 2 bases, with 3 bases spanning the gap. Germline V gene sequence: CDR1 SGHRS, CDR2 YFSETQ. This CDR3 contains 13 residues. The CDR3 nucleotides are TGCGCCAGCAGCTTGGAATCCAAAAACATTCAGTACTTC. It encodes CASSLESKNIQYF.

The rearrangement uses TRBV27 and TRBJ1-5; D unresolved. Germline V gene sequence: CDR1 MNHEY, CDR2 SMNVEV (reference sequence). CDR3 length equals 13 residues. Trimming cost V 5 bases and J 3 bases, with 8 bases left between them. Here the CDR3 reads CASSPSTNQPQHF. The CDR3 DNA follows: TGTGCCAGCAGTCCAAGTACCAATCAGCCCCAGCATTTT.

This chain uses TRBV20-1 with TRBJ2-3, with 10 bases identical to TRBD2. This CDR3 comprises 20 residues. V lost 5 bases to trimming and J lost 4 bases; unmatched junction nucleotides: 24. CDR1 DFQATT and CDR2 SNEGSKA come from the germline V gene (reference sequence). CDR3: CSAPGDLGAGGTLAPDTQYF. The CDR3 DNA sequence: TGCAGTGCTCCAGGGGACCTAGGAGCGGGAGGGACTCTAGCCCCAGATACGCAGTATTTT.

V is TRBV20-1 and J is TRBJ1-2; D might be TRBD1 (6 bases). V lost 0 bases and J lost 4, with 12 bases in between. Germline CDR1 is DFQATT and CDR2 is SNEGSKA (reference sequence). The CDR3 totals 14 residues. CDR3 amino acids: CSARELKDSYGYTF. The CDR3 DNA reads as TGCAGTGCTAGAGAACTAAAGGACAGCTATGGCTACACCTTC.

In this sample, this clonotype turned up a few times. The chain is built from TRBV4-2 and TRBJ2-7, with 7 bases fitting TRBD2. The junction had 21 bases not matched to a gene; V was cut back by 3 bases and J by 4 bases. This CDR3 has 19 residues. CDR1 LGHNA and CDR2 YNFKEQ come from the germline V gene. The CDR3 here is CASSHPRGGGIDLTYEQYF. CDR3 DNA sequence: TGTGCCAGCAGCCACCCGCGTGGGGGGGGTATCGATTTGACTTACGAGCAGTACTTC.

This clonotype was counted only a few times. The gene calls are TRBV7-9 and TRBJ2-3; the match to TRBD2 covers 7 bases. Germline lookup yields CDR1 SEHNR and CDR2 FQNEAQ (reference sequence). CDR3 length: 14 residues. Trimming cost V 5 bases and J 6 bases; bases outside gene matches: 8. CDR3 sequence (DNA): TGTGCCAGCAGCCTCCACGCGGGAGCGGATACGCAGTATTTT. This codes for CASSLHAGADTQYF.

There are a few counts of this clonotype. CDR3 in amino acids: CASSLGSGGVTDTQYF. CDR3 coding DNA: TGTGCCAGCAGTTTAGGTAGCGGGGGGGTCACAGATACGCAGTATTTT. The chain couples TRBV12-3 or TRBV12-4 to TRBJ2-3; 11 bases agree with TRBD2. This CDR3 spans 16 amino acids. Trimming took 1 base from V and 2 from J; bases not matched to a gene: 2.

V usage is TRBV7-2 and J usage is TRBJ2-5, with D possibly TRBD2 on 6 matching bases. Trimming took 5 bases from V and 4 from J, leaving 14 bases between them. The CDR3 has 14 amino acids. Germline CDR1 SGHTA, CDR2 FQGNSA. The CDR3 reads CASSPGLEVETQYF. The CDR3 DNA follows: TGTGCCAGCAGCCCGGGACTGGAGGTAGAGACCCAGTACTTC.

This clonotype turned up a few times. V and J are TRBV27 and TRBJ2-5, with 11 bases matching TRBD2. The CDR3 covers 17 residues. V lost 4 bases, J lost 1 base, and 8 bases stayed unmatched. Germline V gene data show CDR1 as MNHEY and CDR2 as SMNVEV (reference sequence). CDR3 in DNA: TGTGCCAGCAGTTCCTCACGACTAGCGGGAATCCAAGAGACCCAGTACTTC. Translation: CASSSSRLAGIQETQYF.

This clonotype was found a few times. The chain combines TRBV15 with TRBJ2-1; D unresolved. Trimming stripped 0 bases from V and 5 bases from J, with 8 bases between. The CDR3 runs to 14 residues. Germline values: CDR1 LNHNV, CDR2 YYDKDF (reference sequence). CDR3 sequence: CATSRDGPNNEQFF. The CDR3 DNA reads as TGTGCCACCAGCAGAGATGGTCCCAACAATGAGCAGTTCTTC.

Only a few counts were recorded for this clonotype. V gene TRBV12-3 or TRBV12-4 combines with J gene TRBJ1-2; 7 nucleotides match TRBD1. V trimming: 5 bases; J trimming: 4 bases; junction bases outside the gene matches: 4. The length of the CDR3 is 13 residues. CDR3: CASSPDRFYGYTF. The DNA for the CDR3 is TGTGCCAGCAGTCCGGACAGGTTCTATGGCTACACCTTC.

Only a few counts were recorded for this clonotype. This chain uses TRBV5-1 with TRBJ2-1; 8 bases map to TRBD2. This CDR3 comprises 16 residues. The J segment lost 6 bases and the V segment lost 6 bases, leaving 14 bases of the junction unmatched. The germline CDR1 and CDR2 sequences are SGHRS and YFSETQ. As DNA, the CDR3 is TGCGCCAGCACCTCTTTTCCGGGACTAGTCCGCAATGAGCAGTTCTTC. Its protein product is CASTSFPGLVRNEQFF.

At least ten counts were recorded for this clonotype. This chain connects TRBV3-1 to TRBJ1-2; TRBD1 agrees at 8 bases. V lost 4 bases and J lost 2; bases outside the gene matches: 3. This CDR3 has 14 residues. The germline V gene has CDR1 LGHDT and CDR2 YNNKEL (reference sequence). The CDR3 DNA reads TGTGCCAGCAGCCGACAGGGGTCCAACTATGGCTACACCTTC. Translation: CASSRQGSNYGYTF.

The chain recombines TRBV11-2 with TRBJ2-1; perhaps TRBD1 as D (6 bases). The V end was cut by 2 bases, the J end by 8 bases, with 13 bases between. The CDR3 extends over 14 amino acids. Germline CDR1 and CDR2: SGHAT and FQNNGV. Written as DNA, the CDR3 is TGTGCCAGCAGCTTACAGGGGAGAAGCCATGAGCAGTTCTTC. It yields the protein CASSLQGRSHEQFF.

CDR3: CASSTPVGETQYF. CDR3 sequence (DNA): TGTGCCAGCAGCACACCTGTGGGGGAGACCCAGTACTTC. The chain uses TRBV9 and TRBJ2-5; no clear D. V lost 4 bases and J lost 5, with 12 bases in between. This CDR3 region has 13 residues. Germline CDR1 and CDR2: SGDLS and YYNGEE.

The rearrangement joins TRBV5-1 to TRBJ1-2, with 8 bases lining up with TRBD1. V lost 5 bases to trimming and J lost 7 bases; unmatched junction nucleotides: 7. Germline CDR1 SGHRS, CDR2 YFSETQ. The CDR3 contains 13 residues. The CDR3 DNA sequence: TGCGCCAGCAGACAGACAGGGGAGGGTGGCTACACCTTC. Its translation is CASRQTGEGGYTF.

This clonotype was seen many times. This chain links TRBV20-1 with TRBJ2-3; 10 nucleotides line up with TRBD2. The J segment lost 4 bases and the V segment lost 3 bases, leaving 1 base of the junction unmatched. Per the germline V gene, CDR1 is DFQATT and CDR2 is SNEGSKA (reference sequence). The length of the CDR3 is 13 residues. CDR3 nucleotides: TGCAGTGCTAGGCTAGCGGGGGCAGATACGCAGTATTTT. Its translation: CSARLAGADTQYF.

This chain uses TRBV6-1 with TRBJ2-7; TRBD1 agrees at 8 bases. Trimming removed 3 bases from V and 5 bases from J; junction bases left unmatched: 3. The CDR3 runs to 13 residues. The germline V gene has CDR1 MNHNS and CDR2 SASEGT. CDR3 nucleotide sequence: TGTGCCAGCAGTGAGACGGACAGGGACGAGCAGTACTTC. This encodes CASSETDRDEQYF.

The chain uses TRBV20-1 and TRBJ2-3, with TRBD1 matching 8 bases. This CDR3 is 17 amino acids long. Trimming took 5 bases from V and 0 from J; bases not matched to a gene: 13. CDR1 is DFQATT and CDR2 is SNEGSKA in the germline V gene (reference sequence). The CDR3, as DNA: TGCAGTGCTCCTAGGGTTGGGACAGGAGGTAGCACAGATACGCAGTATTTT. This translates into CSAPRVGTGGSTDTQYF.

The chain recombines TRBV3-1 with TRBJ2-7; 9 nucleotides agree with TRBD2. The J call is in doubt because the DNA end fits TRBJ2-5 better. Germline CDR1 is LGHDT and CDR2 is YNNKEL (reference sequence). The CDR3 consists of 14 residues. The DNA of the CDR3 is TGTGCCAGCACCCATGGGCTAGCGGGGGAGACCCAGTACTTC. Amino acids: CASTHGLAGETQYF.

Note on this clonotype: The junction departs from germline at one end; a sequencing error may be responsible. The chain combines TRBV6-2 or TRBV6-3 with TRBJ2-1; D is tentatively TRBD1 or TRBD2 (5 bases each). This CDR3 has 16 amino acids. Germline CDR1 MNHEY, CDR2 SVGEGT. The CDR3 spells CASSQSRGRNTGELFF. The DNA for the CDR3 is TGTGCCAGCAGCCAATCCCGGGGCCGGAACACCGGGGAGCTGTTCTTC.

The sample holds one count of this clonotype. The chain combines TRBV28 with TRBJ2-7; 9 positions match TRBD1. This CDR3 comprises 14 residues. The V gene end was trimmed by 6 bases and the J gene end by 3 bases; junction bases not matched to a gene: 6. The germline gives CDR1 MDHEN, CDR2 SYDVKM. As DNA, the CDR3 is TGTGCCAGCAGGGCCGGGACAGGGATCTACGAGCAGTACTTC. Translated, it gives CASRAGTGIYEQYF.

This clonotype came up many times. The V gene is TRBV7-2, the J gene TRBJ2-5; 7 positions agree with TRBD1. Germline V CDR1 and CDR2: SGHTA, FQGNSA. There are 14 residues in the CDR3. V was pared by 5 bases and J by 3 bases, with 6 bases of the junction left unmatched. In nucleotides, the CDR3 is TGTGCCAGCAGCCTCGACAGGGTGGAAGAGACCCAGTACTTC. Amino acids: CASSLDRVEETQYF.

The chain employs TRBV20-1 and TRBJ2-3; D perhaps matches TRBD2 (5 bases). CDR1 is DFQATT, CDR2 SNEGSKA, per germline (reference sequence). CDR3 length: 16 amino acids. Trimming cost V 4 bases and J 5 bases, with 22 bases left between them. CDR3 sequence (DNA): TGCAGTGCTACCTTGTGGGGAGCCTTACCATTAGATACGCAGTATTTT. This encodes CSATLWGALPLDTQYF.

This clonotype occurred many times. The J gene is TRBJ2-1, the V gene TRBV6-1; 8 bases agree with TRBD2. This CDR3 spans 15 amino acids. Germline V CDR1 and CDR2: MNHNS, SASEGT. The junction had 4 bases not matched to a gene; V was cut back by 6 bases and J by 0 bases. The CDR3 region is CASSAAGGSYNEQFF. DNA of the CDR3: TGTGCCAGCAGCGCTGCGGGGGGCTCCTACAATGAGCAGTTCTTC.

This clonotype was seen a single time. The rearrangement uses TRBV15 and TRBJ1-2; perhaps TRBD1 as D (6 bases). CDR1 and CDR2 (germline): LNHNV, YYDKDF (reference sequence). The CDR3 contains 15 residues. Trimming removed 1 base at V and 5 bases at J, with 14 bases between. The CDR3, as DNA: TGTGCCACCAGCAGAGCAGGGGCGAATGAGTATGGCTACACCTTC. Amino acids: CATSRAGANEYGYTF.

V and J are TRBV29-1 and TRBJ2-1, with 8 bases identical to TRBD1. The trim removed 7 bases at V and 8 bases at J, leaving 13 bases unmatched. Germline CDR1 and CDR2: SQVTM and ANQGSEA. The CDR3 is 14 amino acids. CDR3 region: CSAGYGTGDDEQFF. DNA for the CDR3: TGCAGCGCCGGGTACGGGACAGGTGACGATGAGCAGTTCTTC.

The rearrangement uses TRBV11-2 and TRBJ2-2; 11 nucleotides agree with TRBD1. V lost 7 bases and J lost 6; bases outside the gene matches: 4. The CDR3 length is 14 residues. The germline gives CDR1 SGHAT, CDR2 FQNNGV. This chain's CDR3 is CASNGQGAAGELFF. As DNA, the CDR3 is TGTGCCAGCAACGGACAGGGGGCAGCCGGGGAGCTGTTTTTT.